This T cell receptor (beta chain) emerged from a study of blood T cell repertoires in COVID-19. Turning to the study itself: In each case, the material was cDNA or gDNA derived from T cells, B-cell-depleted T cells, or PBMCs.

Original methodology: Amplification of reference gene primers was used by the study to estimate nucleated cell counts. Profiled with immunoSEQ multiplex PCR; TCRdb holds only in-frame clones, not every one. That table supplies the V and J calls and clone size; D and trimming were determined from the DNA. The sample records approximately 50,000 clones, around 86% being singletons. Only one count was recorded for this clone. CDR3 length: 11 amino acids. The germline V and J ends were trimmed by 5 bases and 7 bases, with 9 bases remaining between them. Germline CDR1 is SNHLY and CDR2 is FYNNEI. Sequenced sample: peripheral blood. The J gene is TRBJ2-7, the V gene TRBV2, with a possible D match to TRBD1 (6 bases). This sequence originates from a human donor in a cohort sampled during active COVID-19. CDR3 bases: TGTGCCAGCAGTTACAGGGTGGAGCAGTACTTC. Protein sequence: CASSYRVEQYF.